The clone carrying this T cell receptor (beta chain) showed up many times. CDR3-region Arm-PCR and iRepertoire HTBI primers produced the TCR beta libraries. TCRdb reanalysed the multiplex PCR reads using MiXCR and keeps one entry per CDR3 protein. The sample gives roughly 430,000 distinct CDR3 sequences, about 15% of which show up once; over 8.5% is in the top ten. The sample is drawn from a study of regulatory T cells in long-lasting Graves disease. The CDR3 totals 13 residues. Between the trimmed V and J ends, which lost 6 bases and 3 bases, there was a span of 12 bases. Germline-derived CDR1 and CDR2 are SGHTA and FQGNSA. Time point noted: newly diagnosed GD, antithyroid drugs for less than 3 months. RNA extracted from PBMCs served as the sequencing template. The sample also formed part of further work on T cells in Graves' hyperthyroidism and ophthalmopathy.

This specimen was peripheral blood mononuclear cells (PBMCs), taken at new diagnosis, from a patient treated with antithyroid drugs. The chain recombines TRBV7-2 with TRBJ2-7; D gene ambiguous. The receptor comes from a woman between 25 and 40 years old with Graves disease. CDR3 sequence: CASRSAPGYEQYF. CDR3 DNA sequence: TGTGCCAGCAGATCAGCCCCGGGCTACGAGCAGTACTTC.